These T cell receptor beta chains were read from a single sample in a study of T-cell reconstitution after alpha-beta-depleted transplantation in children. From the PCR reads, TCRdb called clonotypes with MiXCR, one entry per CDR3 protein. Altogether some 840,000 distinct CDR3 sequences are present, roughly 16% being singletons, with the ten largest covering around 4.5%. Sequencing was performed on PBMCs, mostly from graft donor cells, taken 360 days after TCRalphabeta/CD19-depleted stem cell transplant. Every receptor here comes from a male patient younger than 18 who had a stem cell transplant for acute lymphoblastic leukemia, so the T cells may come from the graft donor. CDR3s include the opening cysteine and the closing phenylalanine or tryptophan. Each record gives: V gene, J gene, D gene, clone size, CDR3 DNA, CDR3 protein. The D gene is left open where the match is weak. Only part of the rows carry a size: once, few, many, or a class if the clone is expanded.

TRBV13	TRBJ2-1	NA	NA	TGTGCCAGCAGCTTAGAGGGGGGCCAGCGGCAATACAATGAGCAGTTCTTC	CASSLEGGQRQYNEQFF
TRBV29-1	TRBJ2-7	NA	NA	TGCAGCGTTGAAAGCGGTCAGGCTCTACCCTACGAGCAGTACTTC	CSVESGQALPYEQYF
TRBV12-3/TRBV12-4	TRBJ2-5	NA	NA	TGTGCCAGCAGCGGGCCCGAGGAGACCCAGTACTTC	CASSGPEETQYF
TRBV5-1	TRBJ1-1	NA	NA	TGCGCCAGCAGCTTGGGTCAGGTTATGAACACTGAAGCTTTCTTT	CASSLGQVMNTEAFF
TRBV11-2	TRBJ2-1	TRBD2	NA	TGTGCCAGCAGTTCGAGGACTAGCGGGAGGAGTACCTTCTCCTACAATGAGCAGTTCTTC	CASSSRTSGRSTFSYNEQFF
TRBV11-3	TRBJ2-1	TRBD2	NA	TGTGCCAGCAGCGACCGGACTAGCGGAATCTACAATGAGCAGTTCTTC	CASSDRTSGIYNEQFF
TRBV20-1	TRBJ2-6	NA	few	TGCAGTGCTAGGTTTGGAGGGGCGTCTGGGGCCAACGTCCTGACTTTC	CSARFGGASGANVLTF
TRBV19	TRBJ2-2	NA	few	TGTGCCAGTAGGGTGGGTCCGAACACCGGGGAGCTGTTTTTT	CASRVGPNTGELFF
TRBV12-3/TRBV12-4	TRBJ2-7	NA	few	TGTGCCAGCACTCGATCCGCACAGGGTTACGAGCAGTACTTC	CASTRSAQGYEQYF
TRBV12-3/TRBV12-4	TRBJ2-7	TRBD2	few	TGTGCCAGCTCTAGAGCGGGAGTGGGCTACGAGCAGTACTTC	CASSRAGVGYEQYF